The sequence of this T cell receptor (beta chain) was determined in a study of blood T cell repertoires in COVID-19. On the study more broadly: Samples came from the United States, Italy and Spain, spanning acute and convalescent COVID-19. PBMCs, B-cell-depleted T cells, or T cells were the source of the cDNA or gDNA that made up the material.

Authors' processing steps: Amplified reference gene primers provided the basis for estimating nucleated cell counts. Profiling relied on immunoSEQ multiplex PCR, and the TCRdb table lists in-frame clones only, not all of them. V and J calls and clone size come straight from that table; D and trimming were deduced from the DNA. The data show fewer than 250,000 clones, roughly four fifths seen once. V lost 3 bases to trimming and J lost 4 bases, with 17 bases between them. This CDR3 is built from 16 residues. The germline CDR1 and CDR2 sequences are ENHRY and SYGVKD. This clonotype was sampled from a woman in her forties or fifties with active or convalescent COVID-19. The chain employs TRBV10-3 and TRBJ2-3, with D tentatively TRBD2 (6 bases). The sequenced sample was peripheral blood. For the CDR3, the DNA is TGTGCCATCAGTGAACTCGGAGGGAATAGCGCAGATACGCAGTATTTT. This encodes CAISELGGNSADTQYF.